This entry concerns a single T cell receptor beta chain. Its antigen remains unidentified. As for time point: baseline, week 1 (first vaccination visit). Treatment indicated: pre-vaccination baseline after standard-of-care therapy. Diagnosis in the donors showed new WHO grade 3 or 4 astrocytomas that were IDH1-mutant and ATRX-lost. This record belongs to a study of a mutant IDH1 vaccine in newly diagnosed glioma. On the study more broadly: There were approximately 60% males and approximately 38% females among treated patients, whose mean age was 40.4 years. Earlier therapy was either radiotherapy, temozolomide, or both, and most got both.

Study conclusions and caveats: It was more than 80% of patients that developed vaccine-induced immune responses.

Repertoires were generated with immunoSEQ multiplex PCR, while TCRdb's copy carries only in-frame clones and drops some. The data show about 16,000 clones, with roughly 95% seen just once and roughly 4% held by the top ten. The CDR3 totals 12 residues. Germline V gives CDR1 GTSNPN, CDR2 SVGIG (reference sequence). Trimming removed 4 bases from V and 5 bases from J, with 11 bases in between. The chain uses TRBV30 and TRBJ1-1; perhaps TRBD1 as D (6 bases). The receptor was isolated from a woman aged 18-29 years with glioma. Some clones in this sample may be carry-over from other donors' samples. The sequencing used peripheral blood mononuclear cells (PBMCs), collected from a glioma patient treated with radiotherapy, temozolomide or both. This CDR3 is CAWNWQGTEAFF. Written as DNA, the CDR3 is TGTGCCTGGAACTGGCAGGGGACTGAAGCTTTCTTT.